The entry below gives a single TCR beta chain sequence along with its context. How the authors handled the data: Amplification from reference gene primers served as the basis for estimated nucleated cell counts. Profiled with immunoSEQ multiplex PCR; TCRdb holds only in-frame clones, not every one. V and J calls and clone size are as listed in that table; D and trimming were resolved from the DNA. The profile shows around 230,000 clones, 70% to 90% of them singletons. The length of the CDR3 is 17 residues. The ends lost 3 bases at V and 1 base at J; junction bases unmatched: 5. Germline loops: CDR1 SGHTA, CDR2 FQGTGA. The data are from a study of blood T cell repertoires in COVID-19. Study-level background: Acute and convalescent COVID-19 specimens originated in the United States, Italy and Spain. From T cells, B-cell-depleted T cells, or PBMCs came the material, which was cDNA or gDNA.

Enrolled through a virtual design, the participants were between 18 and 89 years of age and came from 24 US areas. The chain recombines TRBV7-3 with TRBJ2-1; 11 nucleotides agree with TRBD2. The specimen was PBMCs or T cells enriched from blood (not recorded which). The source is a woman aged 40 to 49 with acute COVID-19. CDR3 region: CASSFLTSGASYNEQFF. The CDR3 bases are TGTGCCAGCAGCTTTTTGACTAGCGGGGCATCCTACAATGAGCAGTTCTTC.